This T cell receptor (beta chain) was retrieved from a study of T cells in localized non-small cell lung cancer. Study-wide points: The study sequenced only one region of the tumor. As a result, intratumor heterogeneity could not be excluded and remains possible. Longer overall survival associated with higher blood T cell density; shorter survival with higher adjacent-lung clonality. Highest T cell clonality was seen in uninvolved adjacent lung, surpassing that measured in tumor. Median detection of top 100 tumor clones in adjacent lung was around 60 clones.

Comment on this clone: Its antigen is undetermined.

Sequencing used immunoSEQ multiplex PCR; TCRdb keeps in-frame clones, though not all of them. The data show 3,100 or so clones, less than 30% seen once. The TCR sequence derives from a female donor older than 55 with stage I lung adenocarcinoma. The material sequenced was lung tumor tissue, taken before any cancer treatment.

The CDR3 DNA sequence: TGTGCCAGTAGCTGGGGACAGGGTCTTCCTGAAGCTTTCTTT. This translates into CASSWGQGLPEAFF. The rearrangement links TRBV19 to TRBJ1-1; 9 bases are shared with TRBD1. This CDR3 has 14 residues. Per germline, CDR1 LNHDA and CDR2 SQIVND (reference sequence). Trimming at V came to 6 bases and at J to 6 bases, leaving 8 bases not matched to a gene.